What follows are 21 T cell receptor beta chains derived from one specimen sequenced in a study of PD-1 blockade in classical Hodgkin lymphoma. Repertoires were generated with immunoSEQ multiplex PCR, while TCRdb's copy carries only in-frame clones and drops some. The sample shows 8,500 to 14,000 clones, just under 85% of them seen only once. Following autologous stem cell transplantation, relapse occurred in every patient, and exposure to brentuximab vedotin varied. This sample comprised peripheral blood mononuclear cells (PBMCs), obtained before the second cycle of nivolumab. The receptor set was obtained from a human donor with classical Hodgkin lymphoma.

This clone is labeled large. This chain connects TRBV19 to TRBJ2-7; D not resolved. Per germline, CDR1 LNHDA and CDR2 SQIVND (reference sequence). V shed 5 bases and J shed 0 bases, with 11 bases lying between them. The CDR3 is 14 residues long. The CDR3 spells CASSPTPSSYEQYF. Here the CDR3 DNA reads TGTGCCAGTAGTCCCACCCCGTCCTCCTACGAGCAGTACTTC.

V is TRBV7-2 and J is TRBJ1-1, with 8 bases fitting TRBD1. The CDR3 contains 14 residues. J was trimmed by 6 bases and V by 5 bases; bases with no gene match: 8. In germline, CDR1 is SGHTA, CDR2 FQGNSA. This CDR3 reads CASSLSGGVAEAFF. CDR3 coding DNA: TGTGCCAGCAGCCTCTCAGGGGGCGTCGCTGAAGCTTTCTTT.

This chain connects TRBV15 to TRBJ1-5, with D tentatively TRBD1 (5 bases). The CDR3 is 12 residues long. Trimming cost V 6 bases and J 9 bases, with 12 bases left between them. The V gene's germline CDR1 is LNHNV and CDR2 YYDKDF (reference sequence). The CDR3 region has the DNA TGTGCCACCAGGGACAATCAATGGCCCCAGCATTTT. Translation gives CATRDNQWPQHF.

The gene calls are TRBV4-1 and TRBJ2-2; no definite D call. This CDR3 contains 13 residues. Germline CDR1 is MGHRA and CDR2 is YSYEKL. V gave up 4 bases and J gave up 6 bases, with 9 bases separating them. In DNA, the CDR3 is TGCGCCAGCAGCCCAAGGTCCGCCGGGGAGCTGTTTTTT. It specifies CASSPRSAGELFF.

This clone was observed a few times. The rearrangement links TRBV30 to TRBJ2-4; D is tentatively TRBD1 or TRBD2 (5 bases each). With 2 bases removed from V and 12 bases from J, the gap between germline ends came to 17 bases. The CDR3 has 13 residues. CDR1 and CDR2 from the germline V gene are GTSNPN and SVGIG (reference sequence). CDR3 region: CAWSPGTLGGQYF. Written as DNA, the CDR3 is TGTGCCTGGAGTCCCGGGACCCTAGGAGGTCAGTACTTC.

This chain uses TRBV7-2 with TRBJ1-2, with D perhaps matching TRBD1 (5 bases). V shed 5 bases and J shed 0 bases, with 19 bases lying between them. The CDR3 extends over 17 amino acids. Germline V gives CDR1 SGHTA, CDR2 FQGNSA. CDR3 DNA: TGTGCCAGCAGCAGCACCGGGACCAATTTTGCTAACTATGGCTACACCTTC. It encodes CASSSTGTNFANYGYTF.

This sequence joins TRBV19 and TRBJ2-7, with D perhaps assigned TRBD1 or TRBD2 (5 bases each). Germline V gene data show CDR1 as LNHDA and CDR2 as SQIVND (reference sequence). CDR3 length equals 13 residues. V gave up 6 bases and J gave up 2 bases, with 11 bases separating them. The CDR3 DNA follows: TGTGCCAGTAGGGCCGGGACCCCCTACGAGCAGTACTTC. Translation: CASRAGTPYEQYF.

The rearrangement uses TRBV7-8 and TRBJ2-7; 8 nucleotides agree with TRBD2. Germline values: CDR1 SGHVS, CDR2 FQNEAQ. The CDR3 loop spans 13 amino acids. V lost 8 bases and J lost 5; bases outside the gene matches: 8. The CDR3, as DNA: TGTGCCAGCGGCGCGGGAGGCCCCAACGAGCAGTACTTC. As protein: CASGAGGPNEQYF.

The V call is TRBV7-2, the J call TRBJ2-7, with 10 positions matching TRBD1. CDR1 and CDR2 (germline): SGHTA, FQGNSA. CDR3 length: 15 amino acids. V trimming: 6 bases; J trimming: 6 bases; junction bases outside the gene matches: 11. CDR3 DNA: TGTGCCAGCAGAGCCCCGGGACAGGGGAGGCTCGAGCAGTACTTC. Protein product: CASRAPGQGRLEQYF.

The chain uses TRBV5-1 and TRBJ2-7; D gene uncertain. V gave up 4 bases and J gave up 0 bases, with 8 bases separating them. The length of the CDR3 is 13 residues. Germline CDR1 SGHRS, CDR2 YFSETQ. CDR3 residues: CASSMWISYEQYF. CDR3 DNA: TGCGCCAGCAGCATGTGGATCTCCTACGAGCAGTACTTC.

CDR3: CASSSLLLAALYNEQFF. The CDR3 bases are TGTGCCAGCAGCTCCCTATTACTAGCGGCCTTATACAATGAGCAGTTCTTC. This sequence joins TRBV7-9 and TRBJ2-1; TRBD2 matches at 8 bases. The V gene's germline CDR1 is SEHNR and CDR2 FQNEAQ (reference sequence). CDR3 length: 17 amino acids. The V and J ends lost 4 bases and 4 bases, in that order; junction bases with no gene match: 12.

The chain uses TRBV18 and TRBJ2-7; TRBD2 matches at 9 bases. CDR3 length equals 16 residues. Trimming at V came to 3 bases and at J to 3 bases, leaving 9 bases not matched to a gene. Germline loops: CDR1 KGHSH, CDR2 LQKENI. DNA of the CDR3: TGTGCCAGCTCACCGGGACTAGCTTCCCTTAGCTACGAGCAGTACTTC. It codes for CASSPGLASLSYEQYF.

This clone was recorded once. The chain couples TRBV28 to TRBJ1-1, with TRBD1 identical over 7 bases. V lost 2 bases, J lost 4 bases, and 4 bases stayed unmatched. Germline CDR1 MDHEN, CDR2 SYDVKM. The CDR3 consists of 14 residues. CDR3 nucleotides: TGTGCCAGCAGTTTAAGGGGGCTAAGCACTGAAGCTTTCTTT. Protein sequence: CASSLRGLSTEAFF.

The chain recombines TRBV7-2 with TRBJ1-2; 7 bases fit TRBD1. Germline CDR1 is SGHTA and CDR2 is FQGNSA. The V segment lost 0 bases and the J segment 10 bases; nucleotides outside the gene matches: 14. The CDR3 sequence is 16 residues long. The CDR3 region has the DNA TGTGCCAGCAGCTTAGCGGGACAGAGTTTCACCCCCTTCTACACCTTC. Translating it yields CASSLAGQSFTPFYTF.

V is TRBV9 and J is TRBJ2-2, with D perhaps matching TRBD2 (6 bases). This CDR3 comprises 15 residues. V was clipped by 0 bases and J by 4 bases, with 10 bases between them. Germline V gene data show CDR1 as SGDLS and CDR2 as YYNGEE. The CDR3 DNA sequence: TGTGCCAGCAGCGTAGTGGGACTTGGCACCGGGGAGCTGTTTTTT. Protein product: CASSVVGLGTGELFF.

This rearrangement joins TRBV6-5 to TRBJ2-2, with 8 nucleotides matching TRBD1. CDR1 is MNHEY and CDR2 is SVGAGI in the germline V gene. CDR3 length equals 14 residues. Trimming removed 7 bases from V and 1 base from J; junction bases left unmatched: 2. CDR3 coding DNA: TGTGCCAGCATTGGGACAGGGAACACCGGGGAGCTGTTTTTT. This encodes CASIGTGNTGELFF.

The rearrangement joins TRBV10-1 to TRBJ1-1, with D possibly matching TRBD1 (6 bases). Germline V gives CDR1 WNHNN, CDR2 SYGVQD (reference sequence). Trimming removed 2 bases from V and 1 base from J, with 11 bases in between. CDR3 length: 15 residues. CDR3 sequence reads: CASSERGGPNTEAFF. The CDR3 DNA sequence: TGCGCCAGCAGTGAGCGTGGGGGCCCGAACACTGAAGCTTTCTTT.

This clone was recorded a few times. The CDR3 loop reads CASMVGGGGADTQYF. The CDR3 DNA follows: TGTGCCAGCATGGTGGGTGGGGGAGGGGCAGATACGCAGTATTTT. V usage is TRBV6-1 and J usage is TRBJ2-3; 7 nucleotides agree with TRBD2. The CDR3 contains 15 residues. V gave up 7 bases and J gave up 4 bases; unmatched junction bases: 11. Germline V gene lookup returns CDR1 MNHNS and CDR2 SASEGT.

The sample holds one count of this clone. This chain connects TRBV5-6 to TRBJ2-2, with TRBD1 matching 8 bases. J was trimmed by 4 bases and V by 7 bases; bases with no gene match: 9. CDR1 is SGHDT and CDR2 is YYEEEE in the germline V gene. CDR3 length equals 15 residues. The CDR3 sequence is CASQTGGQPTGELFF. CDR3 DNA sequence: TGTGCCAGCCAAACAGGGGGACAACCCACCGGGGAGCTGTTTTTT.

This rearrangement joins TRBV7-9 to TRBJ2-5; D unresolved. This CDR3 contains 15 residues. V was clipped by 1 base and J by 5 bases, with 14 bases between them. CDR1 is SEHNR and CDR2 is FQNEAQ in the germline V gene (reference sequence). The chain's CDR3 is CASSLDWQARETQYF. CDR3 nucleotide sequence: TGTGCCAGCAGCTTAGATTGGCAGGCGCGGGAGACCCAGTACTTC.

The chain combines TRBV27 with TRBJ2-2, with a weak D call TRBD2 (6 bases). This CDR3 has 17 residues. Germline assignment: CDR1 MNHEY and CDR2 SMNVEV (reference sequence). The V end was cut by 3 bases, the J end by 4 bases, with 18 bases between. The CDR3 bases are TGTGCCAGCAGTTTCTATGCTCCGGCGGAGGGCACCGGGGAGCTGTTTTTT. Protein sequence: CASSFYAPAEGTGELFF.